Listed below are T cell receptor beta chains from one sample, sequenced in a study of OX40 agonist ivuxolimab in advanced cancers. Clones were read by immunoSEQ multiplex PCR, and TCRdb kept only the in-frame ones, dropping some. Of 20,000 or so clones listed, approximately 85% are singletons. Sequenced here: CD4+ or CD8+ T cells sorted from blood, sampled in a trial of the OX40 agonist ivuxolimab. These receptors all stem from an adult with an advanced solid tumor such as melanoma, head and neck, liver or kidney cancer. The conserved cysteine and the conserved F or W are not part of the CDR3 here.

v_call,j_call,cdr3_aa
TRBV16,TRBJ2-7,ASSQVVTYEQY
TRBV19,TRBJ1-5,ASSIRGGPRPQH
TRBV11-2,TRBJ2-7,ASSDRQAYEQY
TRBV19,TRBJ1-2,ASSIGVAGSRGYT
TRBV9,TRBJ1-6,ASRDGTGSSPLH
TRBV9,TRBJ1-5,ASSVGDGTTQH
TRBV6-1,TRBJ2-1,ASSSGSSNEQF
TRBV15,TRBJ2-7,ATSSDRDYEQY
TRBV7-9,TRBJ2-5,ASSLAADQETQY
TRBV6-6,-,ASSYNLANYEQY
TRBV9,TRBJ1-3,ASSVASGSGNTIY
TRBV2,TRBJ1-5,ASTTGEINQPQH
TRBV6-4,TRBJ2-1,ASSDGLAGNEQF
TRBV4-1,TRBJ2-5,ASSPGTSAETQY
TRBV4-1,TRBJ2-3,ASSQGEGPADTQY
TRBV27,TRBJ2-7,ASSFLDSPYEQY
TRBV9,TRBJ2-2,ASSPTGGNTGELF
TRBV10-2,TRBJ2-5,ASRGGQETQY
TRBV4-1,TRBJ1-5,ASSQDRGSGQPQH
TRBV10-3,TRBJ2-7,AISDRTGGHTYEQY
TRBV9,TRBJ2-7,ASSVGQVPYEQY
TRBV6-1,TRBJ2-5,ASRERVGRGETQY
TRBV19,TRBJ1-2,ASSITLQQGEYYGYT
TRBV28,TRBJ1-6,ASSSPGTGVNSPLH
TRBV2,TRBJ1-1,ASREGQGLNTEAF
TRBV5-6,TRBJ2-5,ASSYMGQRYQETQY
TRBV27,TRBJ2-3,ASRFSDSRADTQY
TRBV4-1,TRBJ1-6,ASSQGDIAINSPLH
TRBV2,TRBJ2-1,ASRSGVRQFYNEQF
TRBV10-3,TRBJ2-7,AIKTSGRNLSYEQY
TRBV5-6,TRBJ2-7,ASSSTPGSYEQY
TRBV6-1,TRBJ2-7,ASSEEKGLAGETYEQY
TRBV15,TRBJ2-1,ATSRYYNEQF
TRBV15,TRBJ1-2,ATSRDLWAGGGEYGYT
TRBV9,TRBJ2-7,ASSASSGSSEQY
TRBV7-9,TRBJ2-5,ASRSGHQETQY
TRBV25-1,TRBJ2-3,ASSEWDSGTDTQY
TRBV11-2,TRBJ2-2,ASSLGGTTNTGELF
TRBV2,TRBJ2-7,ASRERTDSYEQY
TRBV7-3,TRBJ2-3,ASSSTPGSTDTQY